This TCR beta chain emerged from a study of T cells after yellow fever vaccination (dated by TCRdb to between 2019 and 2020). Concerning the study at large: The SMART-Seq v4 Ultra Low Input RNA kit was used to prepare libraries from fractions with low cell numbers. To track T-cell clones before and after primary and booster YFV17D yellow fever vaccination, bulk TCR alpha and beta repertoires were sequenced longitudinally. The cohort comprised two healthy male donors, one aged 18 to 30 and one aged 30 to 40 years. Blood samples were taken at several timepoints before and after primary and secondary immunization, and bulk PBMC replicates and cell subsets were isolated.

The treatment or condition label on this specimen signifies: live attenuated yellow fever vaccine strain. Two biological replicates of bulk PBMCs were collected at each blood-draw timepoint. PBMCs were isolated from peripheral blood using a standard Ficoll-Paque protocol. RNA was extracted with TriZol from bulk PBMCs, CD4 and CD8 fractions, and dextramer-positive and dextramer-negative fractions. This clonotype occurred many times. Its antigen is not yet known. Base quality data are lacking; no much larger clone is found one base away. This sample was sequenced with an Illumina NovaSeq 6000. Synthesis of TCR cDNA relied on 5'RACE template switching, a step that introduced a universal primer site along with unique molecular identifiers. Priming for cDNA synthesis came from both the TCR alpha and TCR beta constant segments. Libraries were amplified in two PCR steps, with sample barcodes and sequencing adapters added in the second step. Libraries were sequenced on Illumina HiSeq 2500 (2x100 bp) or NovaSeq (2x150 bp). Concerning the study's data processing: MIGEC handled demultiplexing of reads and collapsing into UMI consensus sequences, while MiXCR performed V(D)J alignment. Clonotypes responding to the vaccine were identified with edgeR on replicate PBMC samples, with the criteria of FDR below 0.01 and a log2 fold change above 5 up to day 15. Each bulk clonotype was labeled CD4 or CD8 based on which sequenced repertoire, CD4 or CD8, contained the clonotype at higher abundance. In TCRdb, the public reads were trimmed at Q25 with fastp and aligned with MiXCR, with productive beta chains retained. Every CDR3 protein is listed once, alongside the most common genes and DNA of its rows. The V and J calls and clone size come from TCRdb's table, not from the authors' own analysis. Within this sample are 300,000 to 350,000 distinct CDR3 sequences, with approximately 4% of them counted one time only. The ten most abundant clones make up 19% of the sample.

Trimming removed 6 bases from V and 1 base from J, leaving 9 bases between the germline ends. Inclusive of the bounding cysteine and phenylalanine, the CDR3 is 13 residues long. Left in the record is the CDR3 DNA by itself, 39 bases read in frame from the first base. The CDR1 and CDR2 encoded by the germline V gene are SGHTA and FQGNSA. Study-wide findings and limitations: The secondary T-cell response was weaker than the primary response but faster, peaking on day 5 instead of day 15. Because the study included only a couple of donors, the extent to which the findings can be generalized is limited. Most clones expanded after primary vaccination were re-detected after the booster (almost 98% of CD4 and about 88% of CD8), suggesting broad memory maintenance. Because abundant contaminating clonotypes from the bulk population could be contained in FACS-sorted repertoires, computational filtering was required. A small fraction of clonotypes appeared in both the CD4 and CD8 compartments, likely as a result of convergent recombination.

Sequencing used PBMCs, obtained 15 days after the yellow fever booster vaccination. Here the chain combines TRBV7-2 and TRBJ1-1, with the D gene too uncertain to name. This receptor was taken from a man younger than 35 who received the YFV17D yellow fever vaccine. The CDR3 loop reads CASRSPRNTEAFF. The sequenced DNA is TGTGCCAGCAGATCCCCCAGGAACACTGAAGCTTTCTTT.